This T cell receptor beta chain came from a study of T cells in Graves' hyperthyroidism and ophthalmopathy. On this clonotype: What it recognizes is unknown.

Study-wide findings and caveats: A 13 V-J model separated ophthalmopathy from stable hyperthyroidism.

RNA transcripts gave rise to amplified TCR beta CDR3 regions. HTBI primers drove first-round RT-PCR of the TCR CDR3. Using its own MiXCR run on the multiplex PCR reads, TCRdb lists one record per CDR3 protein. This sample carries 200,000 to 250,000 distinct CDR3 sequences, approximately 17% of them seen once, and the ten largest clones take roughly 50%. The CDR3 contains 13 residues. Trimming stripped 6 bases from V and 7 bases from J, with 14 bases between. Per germline, CDR1 KGHSH and CDR2 LQKENI. V is TRBV18 and J is TRBJ2-3, with D possibly called TRBD1 or TRBD2 (5 bases each). Sequences were obtained from blood. The sequence came from a man aged 50 to 59 with Graves' hyperthyroidism. In DNA form, the CDR3 reads TGTGCCAGCTCGCACGGGACCCGCTATACGCAGTATTTT. Translated: CASSHGTRYTQYF.